This T cell receptor (beta chain) derives from a study of blood T cell repertoires in COVID-19. Study information: Samples of COVID-19 (acute and convalescent) were obtained from the United States, Italy and Spain.

In the original workflow: Reference gene primer amplification gave estimated nucleated cell counts. Here immunoSEQ multiplex PCR was the method, and the copy in TCRdb shows in-frame clones only, minus some. V and J calls and clone size are as listed in that table; D and trimming were resolved from the DNA. Here the sample spans 150,000 or so clones, around four fifths being singletons. This clone showed up just once. Study members were between about 18 and 95 years old and lived in 25 or so US regions. Clinical histories supplied by participants themselves formed the basis of cohort assignment. The specimen sequenced was PBMCs or T cells enriched from blood (not recorded which). The origin of this receptor is a woman between 45 and 65 years old in a cohort exposed to, infected with or recovered from COVID-19 (not recorded which).

The CDR3 loop is CASRDVGGGRAEKLFF. CDR3 sequence (DNA): TGTGCCAGCAGGGACGTCGGGGGCGGGAGGGCTGAAAAACTGTTTTTT. V gene TRBV27 combines with J gene TRBJ1-4, with D maybe TRBD1 (6 bases). V lost 6 bases, J lost 7 bases, and 21 bases lay in between. Germline V lookup: CDR1 MNHEY, CDR2 SMNVEV (reference sequence). The CDR3 spans 16 residues.